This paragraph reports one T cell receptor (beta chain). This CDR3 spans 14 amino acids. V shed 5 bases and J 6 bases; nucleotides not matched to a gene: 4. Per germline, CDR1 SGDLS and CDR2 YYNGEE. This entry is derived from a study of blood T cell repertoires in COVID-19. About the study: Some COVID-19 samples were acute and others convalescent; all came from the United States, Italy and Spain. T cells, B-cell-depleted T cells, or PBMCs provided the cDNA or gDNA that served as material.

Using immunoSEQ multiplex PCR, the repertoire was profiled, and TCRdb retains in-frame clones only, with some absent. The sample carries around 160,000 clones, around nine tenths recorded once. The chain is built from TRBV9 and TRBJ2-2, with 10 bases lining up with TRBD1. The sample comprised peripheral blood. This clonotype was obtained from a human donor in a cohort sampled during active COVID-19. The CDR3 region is CASRTGTGAGELFF. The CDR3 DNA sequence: TGTGCCAGCAGGACCGGGACAGGGGCCGGGGAGCTGTTTTTT.